A single sample is the source of the 32 T cell receptor beta chains below, sequenced in a study of T cells after yellow fever vaccination (dated by TCRdb to about 2019). The method was 5' RACE. This sample was sequenced with an Illumina HiSeq 2500. TCRdb reprocessed the public reads (quality trimming at Q25 with fastp, clone calling with MiXCR) and kept in-frame beta chains. When rows share a CDR3 protein, they turn into one entry using the most common DNA and genes. For this sample there are hundreds of thousands of distinct CDR3 sequences; around an eighth appear just once. About 14% of the sample lies in the top ten. This specimen's treatment or condition label, interpreted: live attenuated yellow fever vaccine strain. Material: PBMCs, obtained on the day of the yellow fever booster vaccination. The receptor set was obtained from a man younger than 45 who received the YFV17D yellow fever vaccine.

This clonotype has just a few counts. This sequence joins TRBV14 and TRBJ2-1; maybe TRBD2 (6 bases). V was clipped by 3 bases and J by 3 bases, with 12 bases between them. CDR1 is SGHDN and CDR2 is FVKESK in the germline V gene. The CDR3 runs to 15 residues. CDR3 region: CASSHLGGGYNEQFF. Written as DNA, the CDR3 is TGTGCCAGCAGCCACCTTGGGGGAGGCTACAATGAGCAGTTCTTC.

This clonotype was detected only a few times. The V and J genes are TRBV5-1 and TRBJ2-7; the match to TRBD2 covers 7 bases. This CDR3 contains 13 residues. Germline V gene data show CDR1 as SGHRS and CDR2 as YFSETQ. The trim removed 4 bases at V and 6 bases at J, leaving 7 bases unmatched. This chain's CDR3 is CASSPSSGSEQYF. CDR3 sequence (DNA): TGCGCCAGCAGCCCCTCTAGCGGCTCCGAGCAGTACTTC.

This rearrangement joins TRBV7-2 to TRBJ2-4, with a tentative D call TRBD1 (5 bases). V dropped 0 bases and J dropped 9 bases, with 9 bases sitting between them. Germline CDR1 SGHTA, CDR2 FQGNSA. The CDR3 runs 13 residues. CDR3 sequence (DNA): TGTGCCAGCAGCTTAGCAGGGGATGGCATTCAGTACTTC. Translating it yields CASSLAGDGIQYF.

This chain connects TRBV7-2 to TRBJ2-7; 9 bases line up with TRBD2. The CDR3 length is 16 residues. V trimming: 2 bases; J trimming: 3 bases; junction bases outside the gene matches: 8. The germline CDR1 and CDR2 sequences are SGHTA and FQGNSA. CDR3 sequence (DNA): TGTGCCAGCAGCTTATGGGGGCTAGCGGGGTTCTACGAGCAGTACTTC. Protein: CASSLWGLAGFYEQYF.

The rearrangement uses TRBV27 and TRBJ2-3; D is undetermined. There are 12 residues in the CDR3. CDR1 and CDR2 from the germline V gene are MNHEY and SMNVEV (reference sequence). V lost 8 bases, J lost 5 bases, and 11 bases lay in between. CDR3 sequence: CASSKGIDTQYF. CDR3 bases: TGTGCCAGCTCCAAAGGGATAGATACGCAGTATTTT.

This clonotype has a handful of counts. This chain connects TRBV6-5 to TRBJ2-3; 12 positions match TRBD2. Germline V gene sequence: CDR1 MNHEY, CDR2 SVGAGI. CDR3 length: 18 amino acids. V lost 0 bases to trimming and J lost 3 bases; unmatched junction nucleotides: 7. Here the CDR3 reads CASSYSASGRARTDTQYF. The CDR3 DNA reads as TGTGCCAGCAGTTACTCGGCTAGCGGGAGGGCCCGGACAGATACGCAGTATTTT.

This clonotype was observed a few times. The CDR3 DNA sequence: TGTGCCAGCAGTTATGATGGGAGGGGGGAGGGTGAGCAGTTCTTC. Translated: CASSYDGRGEGEQFF. The chain couples TRBV6-5 to TRBJ2-1, with D possibly TRBD2 on 7 matching bases. V was pared by 3 bases and J by 9 bases, with 18 bases between. CDR1 is MNHEY, CDR2 SVGAGI, per germline. This CDR3 is built from 15 residues.

The CDR3 DNA is TGCAGTGCTTATAGCGGGAACGAGCAGTTCTTC. Amino acid sequence: CSAYSGNEQFF. The rearrangement uses TRBV20-1 and TRBJ2-1; 8 bases match TRBD2. CDR1 is DFQATT and CDR2 is SNEGSKA in the germline V gene (reference sequence). The CDR3 covers 11 residues. Trimming took 5 bases from V and 10 from J; bases not matched to a gene: 4.

The chain combines TRBV7-2 with TRBJ2-7; 12 positions match TRBD2. The CDR3 consists of 15 residues. Trimming took 4 bases from V and 6 from J; bases not matched to a gene: 7. Per germline, CDR1 SGHTA and CDR2 FQGNSA. CDR3 in DNA: TGTGCCAGCAGCTATCAACTAGCGGGAGGAAGCGAGCAGTACTTC. Its translation: CASSYQLAGGSEQYF.

This clonotype came up a few times. The V call is TRBV5-4, the J call TRBJ2-7; 8 bases are shared with TRBD2. V was pared by 3 bases and J by 4 bases, with 12 bases of the junction left unmatched. The CDR3 extends over 16 amino acids. The V gene's germline CDR1 is SGHNT and CDR2 YYREEE (reference sequence). The CDR3 loop is CASSSGLGTSRYEQYF. The DNA for the CDR3 is TGTGCCAGCAGCTCCGGCCTCGGGACTAGTAGGTACGAGCAGTACTTC.

The chain carries TRBV4-3 and TRBJ1-1, with D perhaps TRBD1 (5 bases). Trimming took off 4 bases at V and 4 bases at J, with 16 bases between the two ends. Germline values: CDR1 LGHNA, CDR2 YSLEER. The CDR3 is 15 residues long. The CDR3 bases are TGCGCCAGCAGCCCAGGGTGGGGGTCAACCACTGAAGCTTTCTTT. Protein sequence: CASSPGWGSTTEAFF.

This clonotype was observed a handful of times. This chain links TRBV20-1 with TRBJ2-1; tentative D call: TRBD2 (5 bases). The CDR3 length is 16 residues. Germline-derived CDR1 and CDR2 are DFQATT and SNEGSKA (reference sequence). With 1 base removed from V and 0 bases from J, the gap between germline ends came to 13 bases. The CDR3 coding sequence is TGCAGTGCTAGAGGGGGAGCTACGGACTCCTACAATGAGCAGTTCTTC. As protein: CSARGGATDSYNEQFF.

This clonotype showed up many times. V is TRBV27 and J is TRBJ2-1; D is uncertain. V lost 3 bases, J lost 6 bases, and 21 bases lay in between. There are 17 residues in the CDR3. Germline loops: CDR1 MNHEY, CDR2 SMNVEV (reference sequence). Written as DNA, the CDR3 is TGTGCCAGCAGTTTTGGGCAGCACCCCACGTTCGTCAATGAGCAGTTCTTC. Its translation: CASSFGQHPTFVNEQFF.

The chain couples TRBV20-1 to TRBJ2-5, with 9 bases aligning to TRBD1. The germline gives CDR1 DFQATT, CDR2 SNEGSKA (reference sequence). There are 15 residues in the CDR3. The J segment lost 5 bases and the V segment lost 3 bases, leaving 10 bases of the junction unmatched. The CDR3 here is CSASTDRGVWETQYF. CDR3 nucleotides: TGCAGTGCTAGTACCGACAGGGGGGTTTGGGAGACCCAGTACTTC.

This chain's CDR3 is CATSDQGRETQYF. Here the CDR3 DNA reads TGTGCCACCAGTGACCAGGGCAGAGAGACCCAGTACTTC. The J gene is TRBJ2-5, the V gene TRBV24-1; TRBD1 is a possible D gene (5 bases). Trimming removed 4 bases at V and 4 bases at J, with 9 bases between. The length of the CDR3 is 13 residues. Germline-derived CDR1 and CDR2 are KGHDR and SFDVKD.

This clonotype turned up a few times. The chain recombines TRBV6-2 or TRBV6-3 with TRBJ2-1; TRBD2 matches at 10 bases. Per the germline V gene, CDR1 is MNHEY and CDR2 is SVGEGT. V dropped 6 bases and J dropped 8; count of bases not matched to a gene: 13. The CDR3 is 16 residues long. CDR3 bases: TGTGCCAGCAGCACTAGCGGGACCTCCCCGGTCGATGAGCAGTTCTTC. Translating it yields CASSTSGTSPVDEQFF.

The V and J genes are TRBV4-3 and TRBJ2-3, with D possibly matching TRBD2 (5 bases). CDR1 and CDR2 (germline): LGHNA, YSLEER. The length of the CDR3 is 14 residues. V was clipped by 1 base and J by 4 bases, with 9 bases between them. The CDR3 loop is CASSQGGAADTQYF. CDR3 DNA sequence: TGCGCCAGCAGCCAAGGGGGAGCTGCAGATACGCAGTATTTT.

Note on this clonotype: The junction and the germline gene differ at one end; a read error may be behind it. The chain has TRBV2 and TRBJ2-2; the match to TRBD2 covers 13 bases. This CDR3 region has 18 residues. In germline, CDR1 is SNHLY, CDR2 FYNNEI. CDR3 sequence reads: CARSYRRLAGGLTGELFF. DNA of the CDR3: TGTGCCCGCAGTTACCGCAGACTAGCGGGAGGCCTCACCGGGGAGCTGTTTTTT.

This clonotype has a handful of counts. The chain couples TRBV12-3 or TRBV12-4 to TRBJ2-4; no clear D gene. The CDR3 spans 16 residues. The V end was cut by 5 bases, the J end by 1 base, with 15 bases between. CDR3 DNA: TGTGCCAGCAGTACCCCAAAGGCATCTGCCAAAAACATTCAGTACTTC. This codes for CASSTPKASAKNIQYF.

This clonotype has only a few counts. The gene calls are TRBV7-9 and TRBJ2-5, with D possibly TRBD1 on 5 matching bases. The CDR3 is 15 residues long. In germline, CDR1 is SEHNR, CDR2 FQNEAQ (reference sequence). Trimming stripped 1 base from V and 0 bases from J, with 9 bases between. The CDR3 sequence: CASSLDRLYQETQYF. The CDR3 DNA sequence: TGTGCCAGCAGCTTAGACAGGTTGTACCAAGAGACCCAGTACTTC.

This clonotype has a handful of counts. The rearrangement joins TRBV7-9 to TRBJ1-4; D is ambiguous. The germline V gene has CDR1 SEHNR and CDR2 FQNEAQ (reference sequence). The CDR3 length is 12 residues. Trimming stripped 3 bases from V and 5 bases from J, with 4 bases between. CDR3: CASSLNNEKLFF. The CDR3, as DNA: TGTGCCAGCAGCTTGAACAATGAAAAACTGTTTTTT.

This clonotype showed up many times. This chain connects TRBV6-2 or TRBV6-3 to TRBJ2-5, with no clear D. The germline gives CDR1 MNHEY, CDR2 SVGEGT. CDR3 length: 14 residues. Trimming removed 2 bases from V and 7 bases from J, with 14 bases in between. The CDR3 protein is CASSYPLGIGTQYF. The CDR3 DNA follows: TGTGCCAGCAGTTACCCCTTAGGGATCGGGACCCAGTACTTC.

This clonotype was seen a few times. The genes are TRBV29-1 and TRBJ2-1, with 10 bases fitting TRBD2. This CDR3 region has 17 residues. V trimming: 1 base; J trimming: 5 bases; junction bases outside the gene matches: 11. Per the germline V gene, CDR1 is SQVTM and CDR2 is ANQGSEA. CDR3 nucleotide sequence: TGCAGCGTTGAAGGGGTGCGAGGGACTAGCGTCGACAATGAGCAGTTCTTC. Translated, it gives CSVEGVRGTSVDNEQFF.

This clonotype was found a few times. This chain connects TRBV27 to TRBJ1-5; D not certain. Trimming removed 6 bases from V and 5 bases from J, with 20 bases in between. CDR1 MNHEY and CDR2 SMNVEV come from the germline V gene (reference sequence). The CDR3 extends over 16 amino acids. This chain's CDR3 is CASSMGGSGSYQPQHF. In DNA form, the CDR3 reads TGTGCCAGCAGCATGGGCGGTAGTGGATCCTATCAGCCCCAGCATTTT.

This rearrangement joins TRBV6-2 or TRBV6-3 to TRBJ2-2; TRBD1 matches 9 bases. Germline loops: CDR1 MNHEY, CDR2 SVGEGT. The CDR3 loop spans 16 amino acids. The V segment lost 6 bases and the J segment 1 base; nucleotides outside the gene matches: 6. CDR3 sequence (DNA): TGTGCCAGCAGGTTTACAGGGGGCGTGAACACCGGGGAGCTGTTTTTT. This codes for CASRFTGGVNTGELFF.

This clonotype was counted between two and nine times. The chain employs TRBV9 and TRBJ2-1; no firm D call. There are 14 residues in the CDR3. The V end was cut by 0 bases, the J end by 6 bases, with 10 bases between. In germline, CDR1 is SGDLS, CDR2 YYNGEE. CDR3 coding DNA: TGTGCCAGCAGCGTAGCTCCTAGTTTCAATGAGCAGTTCTTC. Protein product: CASSVAPSFNEQFF.

The sample holds a few counts of this clonotype. This chain links TRBV5-6 with TRBJ2-1; 8 bases are a match to TRBD2. The CDR3 covers 15 residues. J lost 6 bases, V lost 4 bases, and 9 bases had no gene match. Germline V gene lookup returns CDR1 SGHDT and CDR2 YYEEEE. CDR3 nucleotides: TGTGCCAGCAGCCGGCTAGACGGGACTAGCAATGAGCAGTTCTTC. Encoded protein: CASSRLDGTSNEQFF.

The V and J genes are TRBV7-8 and TRBJ2-7; D is uncertain. The CDR3 loop spans 17 amino acids. V was shortened by 5 bases and J by 2 bases, with 22 bases between the two germline ends. Germline lookup yields CDR1 SGHVS and CDR2 FQNEAQ. Here the CDR3 DNA reads TGTGCCAGCAGCGTTGGAACCGGGCCTTATAAACCCTACGAGCAGTACTTC. Residues: CASSVGTGPYKPYEQYF.

The chain carries TRBV24-1 and TRBJ2-1, with 8 bases aligning to TRBD2. Germline V CDR1 and CDR2: KGHDR, SFDVKD. Trimming cost V 1 base and J 2 bases; bases outside gene matches: 3. This CDR3 is 16 amino acids long. CDR3 in amino acids: CATSDLAGETYNEQFF. In DNA, the CDR3 is TGTGCCACCAGTGATTTAGCGGGAGAGACCTACAATGAGCAGTTCTTC.

DNA of the CDR3: TGCGCCAGCAACACCGGGAGAATCTCCTACAATGAGCAGTTCTTC. It translates to CASNTGRISYNEQFF. This chain connects TRBV10-2 to TRBJ2-1, with D possibly matching TRBD2 (6 bases). Trimming stripped 7 bases from V and 0 bases from J, with 13 bases between. CDR1 is WSHSY and CDR2 is SAAADI in the germline V gene. This CDR3 comprises 15 residues.

The V call is TRBV20-1, the J call TRBJ2-5; 12 nucleotides align to TRBD2. Germline trimming cut 1 base from V and 5 bases from J; bases unmatched to any gene: 5. Germline V gene lookup returns CDR1 DFQATT and CDR2 SNEGSKA (reference sequence). The CDR3 runs to 15 residues. The CDR3 DNA follows: TGCAGTGCTAGAGCCCCAGGACTAGCGGGGGAGACCCAGTACTTC. This gives the protein CSARAPGLAGETQYF.

The CDR3 sequence: CASTGTGTYEQYF. CDR3 nucleotide sequence: TGTGCCAGCACCGGGACAGGAACCTACGAGCAGTACTTC. This chain connects TRBV9 to TRBJ2-7; 8 positions match TRBD1. CDR1 and CDR2 (germline): SGDLS, YYNGEE. Germline trimming cut 6 bases from V and 2 bases from J; bases unmatched to any gene: 4. The CDR3 totals 13 residues.